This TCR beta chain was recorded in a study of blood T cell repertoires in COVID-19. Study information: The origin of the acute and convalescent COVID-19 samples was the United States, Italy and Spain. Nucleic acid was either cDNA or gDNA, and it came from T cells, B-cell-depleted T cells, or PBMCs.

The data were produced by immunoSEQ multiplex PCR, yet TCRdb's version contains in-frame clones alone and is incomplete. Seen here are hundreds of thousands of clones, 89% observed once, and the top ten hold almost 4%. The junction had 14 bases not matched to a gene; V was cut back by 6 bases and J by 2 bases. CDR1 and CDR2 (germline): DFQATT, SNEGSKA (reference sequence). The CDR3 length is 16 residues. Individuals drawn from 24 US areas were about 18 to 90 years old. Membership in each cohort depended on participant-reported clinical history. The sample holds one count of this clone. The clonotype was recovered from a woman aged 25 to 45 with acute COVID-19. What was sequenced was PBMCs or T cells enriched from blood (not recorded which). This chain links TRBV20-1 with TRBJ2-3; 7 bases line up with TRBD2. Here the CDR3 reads CSASAGDHLLTDTQYF. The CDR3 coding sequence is TGCAGTGCAAGTGCGGGGGACCACCTTCTCACAGATACGCAGTATTTT.